This is a list of T cell receptor beta chains from one sample in a study of immune heterogeneity within non-small cell lung tumors. TCRdb fed the multiplex PCR reads into MiXCR, producing one record per CDR3 protein. This repertoire shows roughly 13,000 distinct CDR3 sequences, around a fifth found once; its top ten account for approximately 4.6%. Sequencing used lung tumor tissue. Source of these receptors: a man aged 60-69 years with non-small cell lung cancer. Both conserved end residues are part of each CDR3. D genes are given only for firm matches. Not all rows give a size; the values are once, few, many and, for expanded clones, a class.

TRBV20-1	TRBJ1-4	medium-sized	.	TGCAGTGCTAGAGATCAGTGGGGGCCTGACAATGAAAAACTGTTTTTT	CSARDQWGPDNEKLFF
TRBV11-2	TRBJ1-6	few	.	TGTGCCAGCAGCTTAGATCGAAGGAATCCCCTCCACTTT	CASSLDRRNPLHF
TRBV28	TRBJ2-3	.	TRBD1	TGTGCCAGCAGCGGGACAGGGTACTTGCGGGGGCGCACAGATACGCAGTATTTT	CASSGTGYLRGRTDTQYF
TRBV25-1	TRBJ1-4	medium-sized	.	TGTGCCAGCAGTGAGGGCAGGGGACTTTCGACTAATGAAAAACTGTTTTTT	CASSEGRGLSTNEKLFF
TRBV11-3	TRBJ2-7	.	TRBD1	TGTGCCAGCAGCTTAGGCCTCGGGACAGTGGGCTTCGATCAGTACTTC	CASSLGLGTVGFDQYF
TRBV2	TRBJ2-1	few	TRBD1	TGTGCCAGCAGTGTCCACAGGGGTAAGGATGAGCAGTTCTTC	CASSVHRGKDEQFF
TRBV7-9	TRBJ1-2	.	TRBD1	TGTGCCAGAAGCGCCACGACAGGGGATAACTATGGCTACACCTTC	CARSATTGDNYGYTF
TRBV18	TRBJ1-6	.	.	TGTGCCAGCTCACCGGTGGCAGGGCAGAATTCACCCCTCCACTTT	CASSPVAGQNSPLHF
TRBV14	TRBJ2-1	.	TRBD2	TGTGCCAGCAGCTGGAGAGGGACTAGCGGGAGTATTGAGCAGTTCTTC	CASSWRGTSGSIEQFF
TRBV4-2	TRBJ1-3	.	.	TGTGCCAGCAGCCAAGGGGTAGGATTTTCAGGAAACACCATATATTTT	CASSQGVGFSGNTIYF
TRBV24-1	TRBJ2-5	.	TRBD2	TGTGCCACCGCCGCTAGCGGGTTACAAGAGACCCAGTACTTC	CATAASGLQETQYF
TRBV15	TRBJ2-1	medium-sized	.	TGTGCCACCAGCAGAAACCGGGGAGAACCTACTAGGAATGAGCAGTTCTTC	CATSRNRGEPTRNEQFF
TRBV19	TRBJ1-1	medium-sized	.	TGTGCCAGTAGTATAAAAGGGAGAGGGGGGATGACTGAAGCTTTCTTT	CASSIKGRGGMTEAFF
TRBV20-1	TRBJ2-7	medium-sized	TRBD2	TGCAGTGCTAGAGGGGGGGGGGCCTACGAGCAGTACTTC	CSARGGGAYEQYF
TRBV30	TRBJ2-5	.	.	TGTGCCTGGAGTGTGGCAGGGGCAGAGACCCAGTACTTC	CAWSVAGAETQYF
TRBV24-1	TRBJ2-2	medium-sized	TRBD1	TGTGCCACCAGTCAATTGGGACAGGGCAGCGGGGAGCTGTTTTTT	CATSQLGQGSGELFF
TRBV5-1	TRBJ2-1	.	.	TGCGCCAGCAGCTCGGGCACTACAAATGAGCAGTTCTTC	CASSSGTTNEQFF
TRBV19	TRBJ2-6	.	.	TGTGCCACCCGGATGAAGGTCGGGCAGGTGGACTCTGGGGCCAACGTCCTGACTTTC	CATRMKVGQVDSGANVLTF
TRBV9	TRBJ2-7	medium-sized	.	TGTGCCAGCAGCGAGGGGGAGGGCGTATACGAGCAGTACTTC	CASSEGEGVYEQYF
TRBV29-1	TRBJ1-2	.	.	TGCAGCGTTGAAGACGGTGGTAACTATGGCTACACCTTC	CSVEDGGNYGYTF
TRBV7-2	TRBJ2-7	.	TRBD1	TGTGCCAGCAGCTTCGCCGACAGGGCGTACGAGCAGTACTTC	CASSFADRAYEQYF
TRBV5-1	TRBJ2-7	few	TRBD1	TGCGCCAGCAGCAGCTACTTGACACAGGGGTTGGGCGAGCAGTACTTC	CASSSYLTQGLGEQYF
TRBV2	TRBJ2-6	few	.	TGTGCCAGCAGCCATAACACGGGACAATCTTCTGGGGCCAACGTCCTGACTTTC	CASSHNTGQSSGANVLTF
TRBV4-1	TRBJ2-1	many	.	TGCGCCAGCAGCAGTGCGGAGGGGTACAATGAGCAGTTCTTC	CASSSAEGYNEQFF
TRBV12-3/TRBV12-4	TRBJ2-2	few	.	TGTGCCAGCAGTTACAGAAACACCGGGGAGCTGTTTTTT	CASSYRNTGELFF
TRBV9	TRBJ2-7	medium-sized	TRBD1	TGTGCCAGCAGCGAACAGACAGGGTCAGTGCAGTACTTC	CASSEQTGSVQYF
TRBV11-2	TRBJ1-1	few	.	TGTGCCAGCAGCTTAAAGGAGGGAGGGGAAGCTTTCTTT	CASSLKEGGEAFF
TRBV9	TRBJ1-2	medium-sized	.	TGTGCCAGCAGCGTTGAACCAGCTAACTATGGCTACACCTTC	CASSVEPANYGYTF
TRBV28	TRBJ2-2	medium-sized	TRBD2	TGTGCCAGCAGTGGACCTAGCGGGAGGGCCGGCGCCGGGGAGCTGTTTTTT	CASSGPSGRAGAGELFF
TRBV25-1	TRBJ2-1	.	TRBD2	TGTGCCAGCAGGCTAGCGGGAGACTACAATGAGCAGTTCTTC	CASRLAGDYNEQFF
TRBV5-1	TRBJ1-1	few	TRBD1	TGCGCCAGCAGCCCGGGACAGGGTGGGGGGGTCCTGAACACTGAAGCTTTCTTT	CASSPGQGGGVLNTEAFF
TRBV11-3	TRBJ2-1	few	.	TGTGCCAGCAGCTCCCCGACGGGGGTCTCCTACAATGAGCAGTTCTTC	CASSSPTGVSYNEQFF
TRBV27	TRBJ1-4	.	.	TGTGCCAGCAGTCCGAACCGGGTCCGAAGGAGTGAAAAACTGTTTTTT	CASSPNRVRRSEKLFF
TRBV11-3	TRBJ2-7	.	TRBD2	TGTGCCAGCAGCCCGAGCTGGGGGGGGACGGGCGAGCAGTACTTC	CASSPSWGGTGEQYF
TRBV3-1	TRBJ2-3	.	.	TGTGCCAGCAGCCAAGACACAGATACGCAGTATTTT	CASSQDTDTQYF
TRBV9	TRBJ2-1	.	.	TGTGCCAGCAGCGTAGGGGAGTACCACTACAATGAGCAGTTCTTC	CASSVGEYHYNEQFF
TRBV20-1	TRBJ2-2	once	.	TGCAGTACTAGAGTCTACCCGAACACCGGGGAGCTGTTTTTT	CSTRVYPNTGELFF
TRBV7-9	TRBJ2-1	.	TRBD1	TGTGCCAGCAGAAGGGGACAGAATATACCGGATGAGCAGTTCTTC	CASRRGQNIPDEQFF
TRBV19	TRBJ2-1	few	TRBD2	TGTGCCAGTAGTATAGGTAGCGGGGGCCGTAGCTCCTACAATGAGCAGTTCTTC	CASSIGSGGRSSYNEQFF
TRBV5-1	TRBJ1-1	many	.	TGCGCCAGCAGCTTTACAAGGTTAGACACTGAAGCTTTCTTT	CASSFTRLDTEAFF
TRBV20-1	TRBJ2-1	.	TRBD1	TGCAGTGCTAGAGATCGGGACAGGGGTCTCGATGAGCAGTTCTTC	CSARDRDRGLDEQFF
TRBV27	TRBJ1-1	many	TRBD1	TGTGCCAGCAGTCCACGACTCGGGACAGCGAACACTGAAGCTTTCTTT	CASSPRLGTANTEAFF
TRBV14	TRBJ2-1	.	.	TGTGCCAGCAGCCCGATTTCCTCGGCGATTGAGCAGTTCTTC	CASSPISSAIEQFF
TRBV11-1	TRBJ1-2	few	.	TGTGCCAGCAGCGCGGATGGGGTAGACTATGGCTACACCTTC	CASSADGVDYGYTF
TRBV5-4	TRBJ2-7	.	TRBD2	TGTGCCAGCAGCCCTCAGGGACTAGCGGGTTCTAAGCAGTACTTC	CASSPQGLAGSKQYF
TRBV6-6	TRBJ2-1	medium-sized	TRBD2	TGTGCCAGCAGTTACTCTAGCGGGAGATGGGGTGAGCAGTTCTTC	CASSYSSGRWGEQFF
TRBV9	TRBJ2-1	.	TRBD2	TGTGCCAGCACCGGCACTAGCGGCTACAATGAGCAGTTCTTC	CASTGTSGYNEQFF
TRBV20-1	TRBJ2-1	.	.	TGCAGTGCTAGAAATATCATATCAGGAGCCAATGAGCAGTTCTTC	CSARNIISGANEQFF
TRBV5-6	TRBJ2-1	few	.	TGTGCCAGCAGCTTGGGGGACTTAGCCTACAATGAGCAGTTCTTC	CASSLGDLAYNEQFF
TRBV24-1	TRBJ2-3	medium-sized	.	TGTGCCACCAGTGTCTCAGGGGAAGATACGCAGTATTTT	CATSVSGEDTQYF
TRBV7-2	TRBJ2-7	.	.	TGTGCCAGCAGCTTACGGGGCAAGTCCTACGAGCAGTACTTC	CASSLRGKSYEQYF
TRBV18	TRBJ1-2	few	TRBD1	TGTGCCAGCTCACCGACCGGGACAGTGGACTATGGCTACACCTTC	CASSPTGTVDYGYTF